This TCR beta chain was sequenced in a study of CD8 T cells in ankylosing spondylitis. Points from the study as a whole: Past studies reported some motif variants in reactive arthritis synovial fluid and blood. Peripheral blood held disease-linked clones only at relatively low frequency, and these were CD8+.

5'-RACE, quantitative and with molecular barcodes, yielded the TCR beta libraries. Via MiXCR, TCRdb re-called the 5' RACE reads, giving one row per CDR3 protein. Among about 400,000 distinct CDR3 sequences listed, about 20% were seen once. Looked up from germline, CDR1 is SEHNR and CDR2 is FQNEAQ (reference sequence). The ends were cut back, 3 bases at V and 6 bases at J, with 12 bases in the middle. The CDR3 runs 13 residues. Comment on this clonotype: What it binds is not known.

The V call is TRBV7-9, the J call TRBJ2-7; no clear D. Sequenced material: blood, either unsorted or a sorted T cell fraction (not recorded which). The receptor comes from a male donor with ankylosing spondylitis or in good health (not recorded which). CDR3 DNA: TGTGCCAGCAGCTTCGGCTCCCTCCGCGAGCAGTACTTC. This codes for CASSFGSLREQYF.